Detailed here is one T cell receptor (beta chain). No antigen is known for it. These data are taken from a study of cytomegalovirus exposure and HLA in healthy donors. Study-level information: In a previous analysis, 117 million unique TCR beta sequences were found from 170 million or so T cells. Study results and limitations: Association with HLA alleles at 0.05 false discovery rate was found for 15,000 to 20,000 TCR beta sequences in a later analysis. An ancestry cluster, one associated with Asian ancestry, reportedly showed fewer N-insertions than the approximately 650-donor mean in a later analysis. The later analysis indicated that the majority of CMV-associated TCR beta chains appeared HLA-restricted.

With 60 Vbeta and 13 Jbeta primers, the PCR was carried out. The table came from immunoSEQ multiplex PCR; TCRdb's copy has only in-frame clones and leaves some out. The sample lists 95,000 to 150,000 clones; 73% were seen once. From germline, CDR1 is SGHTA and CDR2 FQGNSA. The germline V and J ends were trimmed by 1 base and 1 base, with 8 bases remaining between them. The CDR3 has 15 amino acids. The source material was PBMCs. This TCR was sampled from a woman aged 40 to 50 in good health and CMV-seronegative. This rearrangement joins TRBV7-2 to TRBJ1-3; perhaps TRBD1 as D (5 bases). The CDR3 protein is CASSLVGGSGNTIYF. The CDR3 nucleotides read TGTGCCAGCAGCTTAGTCGGGGGGTCTGGAAACACCATATATTTT.